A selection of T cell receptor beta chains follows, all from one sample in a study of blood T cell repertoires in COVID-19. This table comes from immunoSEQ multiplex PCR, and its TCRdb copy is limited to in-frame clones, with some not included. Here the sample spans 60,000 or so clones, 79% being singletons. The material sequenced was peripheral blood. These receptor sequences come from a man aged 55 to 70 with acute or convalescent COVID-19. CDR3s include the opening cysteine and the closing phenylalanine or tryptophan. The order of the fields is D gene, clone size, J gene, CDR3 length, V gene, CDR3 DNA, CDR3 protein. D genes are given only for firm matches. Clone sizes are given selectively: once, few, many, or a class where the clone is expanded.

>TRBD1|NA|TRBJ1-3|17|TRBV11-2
TGTGCCAGCAGCTTAGACGCACGGACAGGCGGCGGAAACACCATATATTTT
CASSLDARTGGGNTIYF
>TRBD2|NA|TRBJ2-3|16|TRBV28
TGTGCCAGCAGTTCAGCGGGGGGTGGTCTAGTGGATACGCAGTATTTT
CASSSAGGGLVDTQYF
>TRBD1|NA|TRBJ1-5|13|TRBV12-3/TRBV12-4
TGTGCCAGCAGCAGGGACAGTGATGAGCCCCAGCATTTT
CASSRDSDEPQHF
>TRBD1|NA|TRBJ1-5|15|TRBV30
TGTGCCTGGAGTGAGACGGGACAGGGCGATCAGCCCCAGCATTTT
CAWSETGQGDQPQHF
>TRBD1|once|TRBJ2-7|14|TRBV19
TGTGCCAGTAGTATCCGACAGGGTACGGACGAGCAGTACTTC
CASSIRQGTDEQYF
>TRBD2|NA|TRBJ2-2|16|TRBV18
TGTGCCAGCTCACCAGCGGGGGACCCGAACACCGGGGAGCTGTTTTTT
CASSPAGDPNTGELFF
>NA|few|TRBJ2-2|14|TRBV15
TGTGCCACCAGCAGACCGATAGAAACCGGGGAGCTGTTTTTT
CATSRPIETGELFF
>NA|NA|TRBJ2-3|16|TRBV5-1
TGCGCCAGCAGTCAGGGGCCTCCCTCATCGGGAGATACGCAGTATTTT
CASSQGPPSSGDTQYF
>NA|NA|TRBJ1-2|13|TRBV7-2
TGTGCCAGCAGCCCGGACTTAACATATGGCTACACCTTC
CASSPDLTYGYTF
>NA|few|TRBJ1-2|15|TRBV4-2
TGTGCCAGCAGCCAAGGATTTGGCGGAAGCTATGGCTACACCTTC
CASSQGFGGSYGYTF
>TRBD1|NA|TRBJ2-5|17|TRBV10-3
TGTGCCATCAGTGAGGGCTCCCCAGGGGGCGTGGAAGAGACCCAGTACTTC
CAISEGSPGGVEETQYF
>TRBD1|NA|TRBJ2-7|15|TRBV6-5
TGTGCCAGCAGGATACCGGGACAGGAGGTCTACGAGCAGTACTTC
CASRIPGQEVYEQYF
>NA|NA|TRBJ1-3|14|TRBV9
TGTGCCAGCAGCGCTGACAGTGTAGGAAACACCATATATTTT
CASSADSVGNTIYF
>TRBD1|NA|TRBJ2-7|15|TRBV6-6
TGTGCCAGCAGTTACCTAGCGACAGGGGAGGACGAGCAGTACTTC
CASSYLATGEDEQYF
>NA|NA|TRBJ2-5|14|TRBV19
TGTGCCAGTAGTCTTAGGGGGGGTACAGAGACCCAGTACTTC
CASSLRGGTETQYF
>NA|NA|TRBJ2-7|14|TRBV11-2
TGTGCCAGCAGCTTAAGGTCAGGGGCAGGCGAGCAGTACTTC
CASSLRSGAGEQYF
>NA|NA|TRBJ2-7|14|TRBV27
TGTGCCAGCAGCCGAACAGGGATCAGCAACGAGCAGTACTTC
CASSRTGISNEQYF
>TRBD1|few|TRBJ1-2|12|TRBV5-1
TGCGCCAGCAGCCCAGGGGGCAAGGGCTACACCTTC
CASSPGGKGYTF
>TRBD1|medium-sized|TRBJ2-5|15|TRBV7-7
TGTGCCAGCAGCTTAGCTGGGGGACAGAGAGAGACCCAGTACTTC
CASSLAGGQRETQYF
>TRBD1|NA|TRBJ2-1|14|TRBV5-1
TGCGCCAGCAGCACTGGACAGGCCTACAATGAGCAGTTCTTC
CASSTGQAYNEQFF
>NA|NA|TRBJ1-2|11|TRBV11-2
TGTGCCAGCAGCTCGGGACTTCTGAACACCTTC
CASSSGLLNTF
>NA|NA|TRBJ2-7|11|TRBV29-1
TGCAGCGTTGACCTCTCCGGCGAGCAGTACTTC
CSVDLSGEQYF
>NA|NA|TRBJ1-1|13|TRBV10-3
TGTGCCACCACCTGGGGGGAAAAGGGTGAAGCTTTCTTT
CATTWGEKGEAFF
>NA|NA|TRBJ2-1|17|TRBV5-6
TGTGCCAGCAGCTTGGGAGCTACAGTCCTCTCCTACAATGAGCAGTTCTTC
CASSLGATVLSYNEQFF